The T cell receptor (beta chain) described here comes from a study of graft-versus-host responses after intestinal transplantation. Study-wide background: Anti-thymocyte globulin induction preceded about three years of tacrolimus and steroid maintenance in all recipients. Study outcomes and limitations: When patients had graft-donor T cell macrochimerism, their allografts held high graft-versus-host to host-versus-graft clonal ratios. Peak levels of circulating GvH clones tracked with early post-transplant HvG declines. Some GvH clones appeared in ileal mucosa or blood before recipient bone marrow.

CDR3 length: 14 amino acids. This clone has only a few counts. As yet, its antigen is unknown. Profiled with immunoSEQ multiplex PCR; TCRdb holds only in-frame clones, not every one. The data show some 110,000 clones, roughly nine tenths seen once. The clonotype comes from a human donor who was the organ donor for an intestinal transplant. The source material was unstimulated CD4+ T cells sorted from spleen or lymph node cells, sampled before transplant. The chain recombines TRBV21-1 with TRBJ2-3; the table names TRBD2, a call not compared with the DNA. TRBV21-1 is designated a pseudogene. CDR3 coding DNA: TGTGCCAGCAGGACTAGCGGGAGCACAGATACGCAGTATTTT. Translation: CASRTSGSTDTQYF.